This T cell receptor beta chain was found in a study of identical twins (dated by TCRdb to about 2016). Looking at the study overall: TCR alpha and beta repertoires from monozygotic twins, unrelated adults of various ages and cord blood were deep-sequenced to test whether fetal clonotypes persist. To rule out contamination, replicate twin experiments were performed at different times with different library preparation protocols. Overall results and qualifications from the work: Fewer insertions were carried by abundant cord blood beta clonotypes, a similar but weaker trend appeared in young adult naive repertoires, and no such trend appeared in memory repertoires. Excess twin sharing in beta out-of-frame sequences was weaker because fewer shared sequences lowered the signal-to-noise ratio. Invariant T cells such as MAIT and iNKT could partly confound zero-insertion analyses, though diverse VJ usage argued against this for most clonotypes. Because the same donors could not be followed over many years, the conclusions depended on cross-sectional statistical analysis. Recombination models systematically underestimated out-of-frame TCR alpha sharing in monozygotic twins but agreed with sharing between unrelated individuals. Compared with coincidental sharing between unrelated individuals, an excess of low generation-probability sequences was observed among out-of-frame TCR alpha sequences shared between twins.

Libraries came from 5' RACE. The sequencer listed for this sample is Illumina HiSeq 2000. A universal primer binding site was added through template switching, and the final cDNA carried a unique molecular identifier so that TCR cDNA molecules could be counted accurately. Specific primers in the conserved constant-segment region were used to synthesize first-strand cDNA for the TCR alpha and beta chains. To control for contamination, every cDNA library carried two barcodes: a SMART-Mk sample barcode plus Illumina barcodes. TruSeq adapter sequences and Illumina sample barcodes were added in two successive PCR steps. TCR alpha and beta cDNA libraries were sequenced on the Illumina HiSeq platform with custom primers. In the source study's methods: Raw reads were processed with MiGEC to extract unique molecular identifiers, and MiXCR was used to determine CDR3 positions. Recombination models were inferred per individual with the repgenHMM and IGoR tools using an EM algorithm. Shared clonotype analysis was performed with the tcR package in R, normalizing sharing by the product of cloneset sizes. Out-of-frame nonproductive sequences were analyzed to study raw recombination free of thymic and clonal selection effects. Through fastp at Q25 and MiXCR, TCRdb rebuilt clones from the public reads, retaining in-frame beta chains. Every entry covers one CDR3 protein and lists the most common genes and DNA from its rows. These V and J calls rely on TCRdb rather than the paper's analysis. This sample lists about 200,000 distinct CDR3 sequences; approximately 9% were detected once. 5% to 5.5% of the sample goes to the ten largest clones.

The CDR3, from cysteine to phenylalanine, totals 15 residues. The read is trimmed to its CDR3 DNA, 45 bases read in frame from base 1. V is cut by 6 bases and J by 2 bases, and the space between the germline ends is 14 bases. CDR1 and CDR2 were assigned from the germline V gene as SGHAT and FQNNGV. This clonotype was recorded once. The target of this receptor is not known. No clone much larger than this one lies a single base away; base qualities are absent. One read alone is weak evidence. Every donor in the study was a healthy Caucasian. Using Miltenyi CD45RO+ enrichment and human naive T-cell isolation kits, memory (CD45RO+) and naive T cells were isolated from PBMC.

This TCR derives from a woman aged 18-35 years in good health. Sequencing was performed on memory (CD45RO+) T cells sorted from blood. In the paper's terms, the cell subset or site label means: CD45RO+ enriched T cells. The V and J genes are TRBV11-2 and TRBJ2-1; the D gene may be TRBD1 or TRBD2, since each aligns over 5 bases. CDR3 sequence: CASRPWGKTYNEQFF. The nucleotides are TGTGCCAGCAGGCCTTGGGGGAAGACCTACAATGAGCAGTTCTTC.